A few counts support the clone carrying this TCR beta chain. The antigen remains unidentified. These data belong to a study of T cell clonotyping in hematopoietic cell transplantation. CDR1 is MNHEY, CDR2 SVGAGI, per germline. Trimming removed 0 bases at V and 2 bases at J, with 7 bases between. The CDR3 consists of 14 residues. Blood collection times were about day -28 and days 30, 100, 180 posttransplant. Here immunoSEQ multiplex PCR was the method, and the copy in TCRdb shows in-frame clones only, minus some. Of about 11,000 clones listed, 45% to 50% are singletons. General study findings and limits: At the given depth, recipient repertoires were over 97% de novo clonotypes. Pathologically expanded recipient clonotypes increased progressively from day 30 to day 180 as diversity fell. Graft donor and pretransplant recipient Inverse Simpson Index values predicted broader posttransplant TCR diversity.

The sequencing used PBMCs, collected 30 days after allogeneic stem cell transplant. This TCR came from a male patient aged 45-60 years who had an allogeneic stem cell transplant from an unrelated donor, so the T cells may come from the graft donor. Some clones in this sample may be carry-over from other donors' samples. V is TRBV6-5 and J is TRBJ1-2; possibly TRBD1 for D (6 bases). CDR3 sequence reads: CASSYSGGNYGYTF. The CDR3 DNA reads as TGTGCCAGCAGTTACTCAGGGGGGAACTATGGCTACACCTTC.